These 31 T cell receptor beta chains share one sample of origin, sequenced in a study of T cells in localized non-small cell lung cancer. Using immunoSEQ multiplex PCR, the repertoire was profiled, and TCRdb retains in-frame clones only, with some absent. This sample has some 37,000 clones, with around 87% found just once. Specimen: peripheral blood, collected before any cancer treatment. The receptors derive from a man aged 18 to 50 with stage I lung adenocarcinoma.

The J gene is TRBJ2-7, the V gene TRBV29-1; D call uncertain. The CDR3 is 12 residues long. With 3 bases removed from V and 1 base from J, the gap between germline ends came to 7 bases. The germline V gene encodes CDR1 SQVTM and CDR2 ANQGSEA. The CDR3 reads CSVEGRSYEQYF. DNA for the CDR3: TGCAGCGTTGAGGGCAGATCCTACGAGCAGTACTTC.

This sequence joins TRBV27 and TRBJ2-7, with a tentative D call TRBD1 (6 bases). This CDR3 is 15 amino acids long. Germline loops: CDR1 MNHEY, CDR2 SMNVEV (reference sequence). Deletions cut 5 bases from V and 3 bases from J, with 17 bases between. CDR3 sequence reads: CASSPSPAGVYEQYF. CDR3 coding DNA: TGTGCCAGCAGTCCCTCCCCGGCAGGGGTCTACGAGCAGTACTTC.

Only a few counts were recorded for this clone. The rearrangement links TRBV5-6 to TRBJ1-4, with D hard to call. This CDR3 region has 14 residues. The V gene's germline CDR1 is SGHDT and CDR2 YYEEEE. The V end lost 3 bases, the J end lost 8 bases, and 14 bases lay between the germline ends. Here the CDR3 reads CASSSIRDGEKLFF. As DNA, the CDR3 is TGTGCCAGCAGCTCCATTCGCGATGGGGAAAAACTGTTTTTT.

The rearrangement uses TRBV5-1 and TRBJ2-7; a weak D match, TRBD1 (5 bases). Per the germline V gene, CDR1 is SGHRS and CDR2 is YFSETQ. Trimming removed 5 bases at V and 3 bases at J, with 12 bases between. This CDR3 is built from 13 residues. The CDR3: CASRSGLGYEQYF. The CDR3 bases are TGCGCCAGCAGATCAGGGTTGGGCTACGAGCAGTACTTC.

The chain links TRBV5-5 to TRBJ1-2; D ambiguous. The germline CDR1 and CDR2 sequences are SGHKS and YYEKEE (reference sequence). The CDR3 has 15 amino acids. V lost 0 bases and J 4 bases, leaving 13 bases between the germline ends. The CDR3 DNA is TGTGCCAGCAGCTTGGATCGCCCCCGGAGCTATGGCTACACCTTC. Amino acids: CASSLDRPRSYGYTF.

The chain uses TRBV5-4 and TRBJ1-1; D unclear. There are 15 residues in the CDR3. Germline lookup yields CDR1 SGHNT and CDR2 YYREEE (reference sequence). The ends were cut back, 4 bases at V and 4 bases at J, with 17 bases in the middle. CDR3 loop: CASSRLPGSGTEAFF. The CDR3, as DNA: TGTGCCAGCAGCCGTCTTCCAGGTTCCGGCACTGAAGCTTTCTTT.

A few counts support this clone. The chain recombines TRBV9 with TRBJ1-1; D ambiguous. Germline CDR1 is SGDLS and CDR2 is YYNGEE. With 6 bases removed from V and 2 bases from J, the gap between germline ends came to 8 bases. CDR3 size: 12 residues. CDR3 sequence reads: CASNSVNTEAFF. The DNA of the CDR3 is TGTGCCAGCAACTCAGTCAACACTGAAGCTTTCTTT.

The rearrangement links TRBV19 to TRBJ1-6; TRBD1 matches 8 bases. The CDR3 covers 17 residues. Losses at the gene ends were 3 bases for V and 9 bases for J; bases not matched to a gene: 13. CDR1 is LNHDA and CDR2 is SQIVND in the germline V gene (reference sequence). The chain's CDR3 is CASSMTRWTGNTSPLHF. The CDR3 region has the DNA TGTGCCAGTAGTATGACCCGGTGGACAGGGAATACTTCACCCCTCCACTTT.

The chain joins TRBV7-9 to TRBJ2-5; D not resolved. V was shortened by 2 bases and J by 0 bases, with 7 bases between the two germline ends. CDR1 and CDR2 from the germline V gene are SEHNR and FQNEAQ (reference sequence). The CDR3 totals 14 residues. DNA for the CDR3: TGTGCCAGCAGCTTATCCGGCTACCAAGAGACCCAGTACTTC. Translation: CASSLSGYQETQYF.

The CDR3 loop is CASSFAVGGGATEQFF. DNA for the CDR3: TGCGCCAGCAGCTTCGCGGTGGGCGGGGGGGCGACTGAGCAGTTCTTC. The chain couples TRBV4-3 to TRBJ2-1, with TRBD2 matching over 9 bases. The CDR3 loop spans 16 amino acids. V lost 5 bases and J lost 9; bases outside the gene matches: 14. The germline CDR1 and CDR2 sequences are LGHNA and YSLEER.

This clone was picked up a small number of times. The V call is TRBV9, the J call TRBJ1-1, with 8 bases matching TRBD1. V shed 4 bases, J shed 4 bases, and the junction held 3 bases outside the gene matches. CDR3 length equals 13 residues. Germline lookup yields CDR1 SGDLS and CDR2 YYNGEE. The CDR3 sequence is CASSPTGVTEAFF. The CDR3 bases are TGTGCCAGCAGCCCGACAGGGGTCACTGAAGCTTTCTTT.

This chain joins TRBV2 and TRBJ1-6; D uncertain. This CDR3 is built from 11 residues. Germline CDR1 and CDR2: SNHLY and FYNNEI. Between the trimmed V and J ends, which lost 2 bases and 9 bases, there was a span of 2 bases. CDR3 residues: CASSESSPLHF. The CDR3 DNA reads as TGTGCCAGCAGTGAAAGTTCACCCCTCCACTTT.

The CDR3 coding sequence is TGTGCCAGCAGCTTTTCTTCGGGGTCGGGTAGCAATCAGCCCCAGCATTTT. This encodes CASSFSSGSGSNQPQHF. This chain connects TRBV7-2 to TRBJ1-5; D call uncertain. From germline, CDR1 is SGHTA and CDR2 FQGNSA. V dropped 3 bases and J dropped 0 bases, with 15 bases sitting between them. There are 17 residues in the CDR3.

This chain connects TRBV7-2 to TRBJ2-2; no definite D call. Germline V gives CDR1 SGHTA, CDR2 FQGNSA. This CDR3 has 15 residues. V gave up 6 bases and J gave up 0 bases, with 11 bases separating them. Written as DNA, the CDR3 is TGTGCCAGCAGTTCAAATGAAGCGAACACCGGGGAGCTGTTTTTT. Its translation: CASSSNEANTGELFF.

The chain has TRBV6-1 and TRBJ1-2, with 7 bases aligning to TRBD1. The trim removed 4 bases at V and 14 bases at J, leaving 10 bases unmatched. Germline CDR1 reads MNHNS; CDR2 reads SASEGT. The CDR3 extends over 12 amino acids. The CDR3 DNA reads TGTGCCAGCAGTGGGAAGAGGGGGCCCTCGACCTTC. Encoded protein: CASSGKRGPSTF.

V and J are TRBV7-9 and TRBJ1-6; D not resolved. The CDR3 is 15 amino acids. Germline values: CDR1 SEHNR, CDR2 FQNEAQ (reference sequence). Between the trimmed V and J ends, which lost 4 bases and 8 bases, there was a span of 15 bases. The CDR3 DNA follows: TGTGCCAGCAGCTCACACCGTCAGTTGTATTCACCCCTCCACTTT. Residues: CASSSHRQLYSPLHF.

V is TRBV30 and J is TRBJ1-2; tentatively, D is TRBD1 (6 bases). CDR1 GTSNPN and CDR2 SVGIG come from the germline V gene (reference sequence). The CDR3 contains 12 residues. The germline V and J ends were trimmed by 2 bases and 7 bases, with 11 bases remaining between them. The DNA for the CDR3 is TGTGCCTGGAGTCGGACAGCACCTGGCTACACCTTC. It is translated as CAWSRTAPGYTF.

The chain has TRBV6-5 and TRBJ1-2; unclear D gene. V lost 6 bases to trimming and J lost 8 bases, with 13 bases between them. Germline values: CDR1 MNHEY, CDR2 SVGAGI. The length of the CDR3 is 12 residues. CDR3 in DNA: TGTGCCAGCAGAGAAATGGCCGGCGGCTACACCTTC. The encoded protein is CASREMAGGYTF.

This chain links TRBV9 with TRBJ1-2; TRBD1 aligns across 8 bases. In germline, CDR1 is SGDLS, CDR2 YYNGEE. This CDR3 has 16 residues. The V segment lost 0 bases and the J segment 6 bases; nucleotides outside the gene matches: 10. CDR3 region: CASSVGADRVKNGYTF. For the CDR3, the DNA is TGTGCCAGCAGCGTAGGGGCGGACAGGGTGAAGAATGGCTACACCTTC.

The rearrangement joins TRBV4-3 to TRBJ2-1; D unresolved. CDR1 LGHNA and CDR2 YSLEER come from the germline V gene. The V end was cut by 4 bases, the J end by 4 bases, with 14 bases between. The CDR3 has 15 amino acids. CDR3 sequence reads: CASSPDGGRYNEQFF. DNA for the CDR3: TGCGCCAGCAGCCCGGACGGCGGAAGGTACAATGAGCAGTTCTTC.

J is TRBJ1-1 and V is TRBV28, with D perhaps matching TRBD1 (6 bases). Germline V CDR1 and CDR2: MDHEN, SYDVKM. Trimming stripped 4 bases from V and 11 bases from J, with 11 bases between. The CDR3 covers 11 residues. CDR3 loop: CASSSEGGAFF. DNA for the CDR3: TGTGCCAGCAGTTCAGAGGGGGGGGCTTTCTTT.

The chain links TRBV27 to TRBJ1-6, with 9 bases lining up with TRBD1. The trim removed 6 bases at V and 7 bases at J, leaving 10 bases unmatched. The CDR3 is 16 residues long. Germline V gene data show CDR1 as MNHEY and CDR2 as SMNVEV (reference sequence). The CDR3 sequence: CASRISGTGTNSPLHF. The CDR3 DNA reads TGTGCCAGCAGGATATCCGGGACAGGGACAAATTCACCCCTCCACTTT.

This clone is a singleton in its sample. The CDR3 region has the DNA TGTGCCAGCAGTTATTTAACACAGAACACTGAAGCTTTCTTT. This encodes CASSYLTQNTEAFF. V is TRBV6-6 and J is TRBJ1-1; D call uncertain. The CDR3 extends over 14 amino acids. Per the germline V gene, CDR1 is MNHNY and CDR2 is SVGAGI (reference sequence). The V gene lost 3 bases and the J gene lost 1 base, with 9 bases spanning the gap.

This clone was seen a few times. The CDR3 is CASSKTGGGWNSPLHF. The CDR3 DNA reads as TGTGCCAGCAGCAAAACAGGGGGCGGCTGGAATTCACCCCTCCACTTT. The rearrangement links TRBV7-9 to TRBJ1-6; TRBD1 agrees at 9 bases. CDR3 length: 16 residues. The V and J ends lost 5 bases and 7 bases, in that order; junction bases with no gene match: 9. Germline V lookup: CDR1 SEHNR, CDR2 FQNEAQ (reference sequence).

The genes are TRBV7-2 and TRBJ2-5, with D uncertain. The CDR3 extends over 12 amino acids. The V gene's germline CDR1 is SGHTA and CDR2 FQGNSA. The V and J ends lost 0 bases and 5 bases respectively, with 4 bases between them. This CDR3 reads CASSLAGETQYF. In nucleotides, the CDR3 is TGTGCCAGCAGCTTAGCGGGCGAGACCCAGTACTTC.

This chain joins TRBV9 and TRBJ2-7; D is perhaps TRBD2 (7 bases). Germline values: CDR1 SGDLS, CDR2 YYNGEE. The CDR3 extends over 15 amino acids. V was pared by 3 bases and J by 2 bases, with 15 bases between. CDR3 amino acids: CASSGGEGGAYEQYF. For the CDR3, the DNA is TGTGCCAGCAGCGGTGGGGAGGGGGGAGCCTACGAGCAGTACTTC.

The chain employs TRBV6-6 and TRBJ1-5; D is unclear. Germline CDR1 is MNHNY and CDR2 is SVGAGI (reference sequence). V was pared by 5 bases and J by 5 bases, with 13 bases between. The CDR3 covers 14 residues. The CDR3 DNA is TGTGCCAGCAGTCATCCGGGTGGGGATCAGCCCCAGCATTTT. It encodes CASSHPGGDQPQHF.

The chain couples TRBV6-5 to TRBJ2-5, with 7 positions matching TRBD1. This CDR3 has 13 amino acids. Germline V CDR1 and CDR2: MNHEY, SVGAGI. V trimming: 7 bases; J trimming: 2 bases; junction bases outside the gene matches: 4. This CDR3 reads CASNRGHQETQYF. CDR3 bases: TGTGCCAGCAACAGGGGTCATCAAGAGACCCAGTACTTC.

The genes are TRBV7-6 and TRBJ2-7, with 8 bases that match TRBD2. After removal of 1 base from V and 0 bases from J, the junction contained 2 bases not matched to a gene. The germline gives CDR1 SGHVS, CDR2 FNYEAQ. This CDR3 region has 15 residues. CDR3 coding DNA: TGTGCCAGCAGCTTAGAGCGGGGGAACTCCTACGAGCAGTACTTC. This sequence encodes CASSLERGNSYEQYF. Combining the CDR3 with reference TRBV7-6 and TRBJ2-7 gives the whole variable domain GAGVSQSPRYKVTKRGQDVALRCDPISGHVSLYWYRQALGQGPEFLTYFNYEAQQDKSGLPNDRFSAERPEGSISTLTIQRTEQRDSAMYRCASSLERGNSYEQYFGPGTRLTVT.

The rearrangement uses TRBV21-1 and TRBJ2-7; the listed D gene, TRBD2, was not tested against the DNA. TRBV21-1 is listed as a pseudogene. The CDR3 consists of 17 residues. In DNA, the CDR3 is TGTGCCAGCAGCAATATCCGTCCTAGCTGCCCTAACTACGAGCAGTACTTC. This codes for CASSNIRPSCPNYEQYF.

This chain uses TRBV19 with TRBJ2-2; D is uncertain. Germline assignment: CDR1 LNHDA and CDR2 SQIVND (reference sequence). Trimming removed 6 bases at V and 12 bases at J, with 17 bases between. This CDR3 contains 13 residues. The CDR3 DNA reads as TGTGCCAGTAGGACGCCAGCTGGAAGCCAGCTGTTTTTT. Amino acid sequence: CASRTPAGSQLFF.